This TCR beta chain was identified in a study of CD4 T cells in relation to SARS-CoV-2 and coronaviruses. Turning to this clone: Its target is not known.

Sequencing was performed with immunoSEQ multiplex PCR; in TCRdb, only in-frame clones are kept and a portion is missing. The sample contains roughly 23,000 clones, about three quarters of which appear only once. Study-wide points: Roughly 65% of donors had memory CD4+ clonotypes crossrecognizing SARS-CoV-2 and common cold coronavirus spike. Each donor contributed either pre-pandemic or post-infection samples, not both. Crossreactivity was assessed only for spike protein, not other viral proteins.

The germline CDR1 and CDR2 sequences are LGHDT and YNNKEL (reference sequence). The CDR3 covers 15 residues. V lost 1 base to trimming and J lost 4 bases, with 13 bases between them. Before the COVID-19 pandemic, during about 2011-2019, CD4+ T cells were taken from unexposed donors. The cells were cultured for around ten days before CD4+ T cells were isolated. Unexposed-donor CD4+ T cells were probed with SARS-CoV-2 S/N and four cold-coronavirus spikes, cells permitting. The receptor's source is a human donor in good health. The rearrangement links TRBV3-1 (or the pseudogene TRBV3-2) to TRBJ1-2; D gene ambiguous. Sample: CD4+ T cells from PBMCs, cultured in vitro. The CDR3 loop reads CASSQGVAETYGYTF. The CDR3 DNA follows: TGTGCCAGCAGCCAAGGTGTTGCAGAGACCTATGGCTACACCTTC.